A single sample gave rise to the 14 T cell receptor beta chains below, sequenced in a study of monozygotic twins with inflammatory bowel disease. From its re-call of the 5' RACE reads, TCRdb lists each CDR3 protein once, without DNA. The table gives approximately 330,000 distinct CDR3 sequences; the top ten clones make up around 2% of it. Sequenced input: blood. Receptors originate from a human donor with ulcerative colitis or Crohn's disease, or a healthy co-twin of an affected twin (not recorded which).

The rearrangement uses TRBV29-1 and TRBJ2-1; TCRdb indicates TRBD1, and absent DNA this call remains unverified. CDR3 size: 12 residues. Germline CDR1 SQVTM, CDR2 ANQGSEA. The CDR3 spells CSVWDNDNEQFF.

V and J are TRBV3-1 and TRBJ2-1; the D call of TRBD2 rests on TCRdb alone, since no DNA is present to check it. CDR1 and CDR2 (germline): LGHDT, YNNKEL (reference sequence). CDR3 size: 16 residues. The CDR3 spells CASSRTSGGSYNEQFF.

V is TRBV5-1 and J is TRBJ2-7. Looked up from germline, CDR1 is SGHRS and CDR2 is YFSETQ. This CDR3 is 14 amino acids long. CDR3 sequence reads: CASSPADGNAEQYF.

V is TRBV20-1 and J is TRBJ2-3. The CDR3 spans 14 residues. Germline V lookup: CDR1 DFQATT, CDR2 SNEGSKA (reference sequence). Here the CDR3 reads CSASATWRTDTQYF.

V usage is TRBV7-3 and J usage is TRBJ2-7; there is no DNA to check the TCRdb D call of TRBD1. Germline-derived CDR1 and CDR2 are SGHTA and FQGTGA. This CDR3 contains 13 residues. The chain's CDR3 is CASSPLQGYEQYF.

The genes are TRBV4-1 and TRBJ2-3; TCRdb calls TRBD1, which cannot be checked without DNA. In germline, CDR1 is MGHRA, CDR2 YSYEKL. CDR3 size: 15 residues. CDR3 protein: CASSARDSSPDTRYF.

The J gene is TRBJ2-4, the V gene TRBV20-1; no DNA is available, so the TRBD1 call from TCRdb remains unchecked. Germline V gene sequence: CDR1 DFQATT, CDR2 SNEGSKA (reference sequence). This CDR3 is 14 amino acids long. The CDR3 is CSAKGAGPTNIQYF.

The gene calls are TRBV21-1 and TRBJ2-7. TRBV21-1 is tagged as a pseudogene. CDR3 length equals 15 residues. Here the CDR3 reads CASSERTFASYEQYF.

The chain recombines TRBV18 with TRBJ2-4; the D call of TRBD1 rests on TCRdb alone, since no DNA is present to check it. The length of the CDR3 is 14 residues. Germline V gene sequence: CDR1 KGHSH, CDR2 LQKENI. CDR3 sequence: CASSPTGGVDIQYF.

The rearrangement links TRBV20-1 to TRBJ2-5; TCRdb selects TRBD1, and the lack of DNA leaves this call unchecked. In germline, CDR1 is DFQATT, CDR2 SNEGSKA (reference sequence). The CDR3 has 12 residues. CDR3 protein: CSALQGPETQYF.

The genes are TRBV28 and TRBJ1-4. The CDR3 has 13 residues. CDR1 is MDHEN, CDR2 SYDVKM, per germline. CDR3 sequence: CASRRSSWEKLFF.

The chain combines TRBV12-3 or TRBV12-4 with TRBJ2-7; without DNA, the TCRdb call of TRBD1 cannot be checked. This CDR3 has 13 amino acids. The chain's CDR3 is CASSFGAGYEQYF.

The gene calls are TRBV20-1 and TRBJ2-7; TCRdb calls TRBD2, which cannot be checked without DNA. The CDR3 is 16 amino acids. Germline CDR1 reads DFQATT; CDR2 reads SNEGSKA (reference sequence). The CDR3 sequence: CSARAPGIGGSHEQYF.

The CDR3 here is CASSSQGVEKLFF. The gene calls are TRBV7-9 and TRBJ1-4; TCRdb proposes TRBD1, but this gene call is untestable without DNA. CDR1 and CDR2 from the germline V gene are SEHNR and FQNEAQ (reference sequence). CDR3 length: 13 amino acids.